Detailed here is one T cell receptor beta chain. The antigen remains unidentified. These data come from a study of T cell repertoires in cytomegalovirus infection. As for the study in general: The authors used CMV epitopes that were HLA-C-restricted (recently identified) and HLA-B-restricted (well studied). Evidence of both CMV infection and a matching HLA type came from public TCR beta signatures. Findings and limits, study-wide: Identification of carriers of CMV plus the relevant HLA was performed using cumulative public TCR beta family frequency. The study found HLA-C-restricted CMV-specific TCR beta clonotypes dominating the ex vivo response.

TCRdb re-derived calls from the reads in MiXCR, one entry per CDR3 protein. Here the sample spans hundreds of thousands of distinct CDR3 sequences, about 29% being singletons. The V gene's germline CDR1 is KGHSH and CDR2 LQKENI. With 6 bases clipped from V and 3 bases from J, the junction kept 9 bases outside the gene matches. CDR3 length: 15 amino acids. This sequence joins TRBV18 and TRBJ2-7, with 9 bases identical to TRBD1. This TCR derives from a human donor in good health (CMV status not recorded). Some clones in this sample may be carry-over from other donors' samples. The specimen comprised cultured PBMCs, sampled from culture after CMV antigen stimulation. The CDR3 DNA follows: TGTGCCAGCTCGCCCCGGACAGGGGAAGGCTACGAGCAGTACTTC. Encoded protein: CASSPRTGEGYEQYF.